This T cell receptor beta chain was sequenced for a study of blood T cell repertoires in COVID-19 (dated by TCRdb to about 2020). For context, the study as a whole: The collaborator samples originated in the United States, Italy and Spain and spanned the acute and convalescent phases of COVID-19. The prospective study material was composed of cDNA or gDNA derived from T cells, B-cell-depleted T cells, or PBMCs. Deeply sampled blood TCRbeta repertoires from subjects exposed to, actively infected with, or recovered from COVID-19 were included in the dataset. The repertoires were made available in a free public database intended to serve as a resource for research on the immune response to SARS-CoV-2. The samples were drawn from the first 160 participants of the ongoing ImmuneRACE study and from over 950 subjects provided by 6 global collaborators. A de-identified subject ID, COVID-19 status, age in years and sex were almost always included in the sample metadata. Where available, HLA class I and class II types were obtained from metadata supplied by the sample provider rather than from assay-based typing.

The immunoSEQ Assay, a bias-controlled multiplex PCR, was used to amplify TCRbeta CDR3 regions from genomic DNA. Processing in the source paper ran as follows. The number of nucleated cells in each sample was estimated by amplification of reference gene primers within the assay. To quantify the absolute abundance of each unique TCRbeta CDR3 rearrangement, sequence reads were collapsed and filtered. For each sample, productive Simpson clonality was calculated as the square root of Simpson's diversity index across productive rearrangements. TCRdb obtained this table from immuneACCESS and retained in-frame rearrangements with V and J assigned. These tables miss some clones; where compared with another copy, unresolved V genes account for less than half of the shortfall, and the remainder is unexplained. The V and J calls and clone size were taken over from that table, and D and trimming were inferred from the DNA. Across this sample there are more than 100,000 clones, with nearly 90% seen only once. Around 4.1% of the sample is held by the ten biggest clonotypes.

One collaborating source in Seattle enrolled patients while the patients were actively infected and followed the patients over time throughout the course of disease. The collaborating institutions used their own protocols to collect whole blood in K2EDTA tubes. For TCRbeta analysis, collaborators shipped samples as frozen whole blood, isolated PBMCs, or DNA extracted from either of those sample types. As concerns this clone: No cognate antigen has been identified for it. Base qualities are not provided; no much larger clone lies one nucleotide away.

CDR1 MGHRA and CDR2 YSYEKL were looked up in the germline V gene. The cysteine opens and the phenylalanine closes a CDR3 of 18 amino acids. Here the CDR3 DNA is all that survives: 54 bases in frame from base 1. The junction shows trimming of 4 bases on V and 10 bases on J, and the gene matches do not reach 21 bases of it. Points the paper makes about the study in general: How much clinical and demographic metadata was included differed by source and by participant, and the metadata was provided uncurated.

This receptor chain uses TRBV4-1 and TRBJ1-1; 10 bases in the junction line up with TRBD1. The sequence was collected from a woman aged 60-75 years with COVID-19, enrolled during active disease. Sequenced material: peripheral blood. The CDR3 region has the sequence CASSPFAPGQGLVVGAFF. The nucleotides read TGCGCCAGCAGCCCATTCGCGCCGGGACAGGGGTTAGTAGTTGGAGCTTTCTTT.